Here is one T cell receptor beta chain with its context. Its antigen is currently unknown. The data were obtained in a study of T-cell memory formation after mild COVID-19. Across the study: Each donor largely had its own TCR clusters.

Findings and caveats of the study: The appearance of some responding clones in pre-infection memory suggested that cross-reactive memory joined.

The V gene's germline CDR1 is MGHRA and CDR2 YSYEKL. Deletions cut 2 bases from V and 5 bases from J, with 18 bases between. This CDR3 contains 17 residues. Amplification by 5'RACE using constant-segment primers produced TCR alpha and TCR beta cDNA libraries that carried sample barcodes and UMIs. TCRdb itself ran the 5' RACE reads through MiXCR, one entry per CDR3 protein. This table holds some 270,000 distinct CDR3 sequences, just over 15% found once. V gene TRBV4-1 combines with J gene TRBJ2-2; D may be TRBD1 (6 bases). Specimen: PBMCs or a T cell subset sorted from them (not recorded which). The source of this sequence is an adult woman who had mild COVID-19 (a few samples of this study predate the infection). Cell type and time point are not known. The CDR3 sequence is CASSQRVRQGPTGELFF. The CDR3 bases are TGCGCCAGCAGCCAACGCGTGCGGCAGGGGCCGACCGGGGAGCTGTTTTTT.